These 25 T cell receptor beta chains were sequenced from one sample in a study of PD-L1 blockade in urothelial cancer. Sequenced by immunoSEQ multiplex PCR; TCRdb stores in-frame clones only, minus some. Of fewer than 45,000 clones listed, just over 35% are singletons. Sequences were derived from tumor tissue, sampled before atezolizumab (anti-PD-L1) treatment. The source is a man between 60 and 70 years old with urothelial cancer.

V and J are TRBV15 and TRBJ2-1, with 7 nucleotides matching TRBD1. The CDR3 consists of 14 residues. V shed 3 bases and J 8 bases; nucleotides not matched to a gene: 7. Germline-derived CDR1 and CDR2 are LNHNV and YYDKDF (reference sequence). CDR3 coding DNA: TGTGCCACCAGCAGGAGACAGGGTTTACATGAGCAGTTCTTC. It is translated as CATSRRQGLHEQFF.

J is TRBJ2-1 and V is TRBV19, with D unresolved. Trimming cost V 1 base and J 6 bases, with 16 bases left between them. The V gene's germline CDR1 is LNHDA and CDR2 SQIVND (reference sequence). The length of the CDR3 is 16 residues. The CDR3 bases are TGTGCCAGTAGTATAGGCCCAGGTCAGGCAGTCAATGAGCAGTTCTTC. Translated, it gives CASSIGPGQAVNEQFF.

This clone was observed a handful of times. The CDR3 here is CASSLSSGEANNEQFF. The CDR3 nucleotides read TGCGCCAGCAGCTTGTCCTCCGGAGAGGCCAACAATGAGCAGTTCTTC. The chain has TRBV5-1 and TRBJ2-1, with D hard to call. CDR1 and CDR2 (germline): SGHRS, YFSETQ. V was pared by 1 base and J by 5 bases, with 16 bases between. The CDR3 extends over 16 amino acids. Filled out from reference TRBV5-1 and TRBJ2-1, the complete variable domain reads KAGVTQTPRYLIKTRGQQVTLSCSPISGHRSVSWYQQTPGQGLQFLFEYFSETQRNKGNFPGRFSGRQFSNSRSEMNVSTLELGDSALYLCASSLSSGEANNEQFFGPGTRLTVL.

The chain has TRBV27 and TRBJ2-3, with D tentatively TRBD1 or TRBD2 (5 bases each). V lost 4 bases to trimming and J lost 2 bases, with 13 bases between them. Germline V gene data show CDR1 as MNHEY and CDR2 as SMNVEV (reference sequence). This CDR3 is built from 15 residues. CDR3 sequence: CASSSGRLLTDTQYF. The DNA for the CDR3 is TGTGCCAGCAGTTCGGGACGCCTGCTCACAGATACGCAGTATTTT.

In this sample, this clone turned up a few times. The CDR3 nucleotides are TGTGCCAGCGTTCAAGGACAAGAGACCCAGTACTTC. This gives the protein CASVQGQETQYF. This rearrangement joins TRBV28 to TRBJ2-5, with no clear D. CDR1 and CDR2 from the germline V gene are MDHEN and SYDVKM. CDR3 length: 12 residues. Trimming shortened V by 8 bases and J by 2 bases, and 9 bases separated the two germline ends.

This rearrangement joins TRBV9 to TRBJ1-2; 11 nucleotides align to TRBD1. Per the germline V gene, CDR1 is SGDLS and CDR2 is YYNGEE. The CDR3 spans 14 residues. V was pared by 6 bases and J by 4 bases, with 5 bases of the junction left unmatched. The CDR3 reads CASIRDRGSYGYTF. The CDR3 DNA is TGTGCCAGCATTCGGGACAGGGGGAGCTATGGCTACACCTTC.

This clone was counted a few times. The chain employs TRBV6-8 and TRBJ2-4; D is ambiguous. Germline V gene sequence: CDR1 MNHGY, CDR2 SAAAGT. V shed 6 bases and J shed 0 bases, with 12 bases lying between them. This CDR3 region has 15 residues. CDR3 amino acids: CASSQIREAKNIQYF. The CDR3 region has the DNA TGTGCCAGCAGCCAAATTAGGGAAGCCAAAAACATTCAGTACTTC.

This clone was recorded at least ten times. The chain carries TRBV6-8 and TRBJ2-7; 9 bases align to TRBD2. The germline V gene has CDR1 MNHGY and CDR2 SAAAGT. The V gene end was trimmed by 4 bases and the J gene end by 4 bases; junction bases not matched to a gene: 8. The CDR3 sequence is 15 residues long. DNA for the CDR3: TGTGCCAGCAGTTCCCTCGCGGGAGGGCGGTACGAGCAGTACTTC. Protein: CASSSLAGGRYEQYF.

The chain is built from TRBV19 and TRBJ1-1; D might be TRBD1 (5 bases). V was shortened by 9 bases and J by 1 base, with 18 bases between the two germline ends. Germline-derived CDR1 and CDR2 are LNHDA and SQIVND (reference sequence). The CDR3 extends over 15 amino acids. In DNA form, the CDR3 reads TGTGCCAGCTCCCCCCTTGGGGGAGGGAACACTGAAGCTTTCTTT. It codes for CASSPLGGGNTEAFF.

The count of this clone is one. The chain joins TRBV29-1 to TRBJ1-1; TRBD1 matches at 10 bases. The J segment lost 3 bases and the V segment lost 6 bases, leaving 4 bases of the junction unmatched. Germline CDR1 SQVTM, CDR2 ANQGSEA. This CDR3 has 13 amino acids. The CDR3 is CSVGTGEHTEAFF. The DNA for the CDR3 is TGCAGCGTGGGGACAGGGGAGCACACTGAAGCTTTCTTT.

Turning to this clone: Germline is not matched at one junction end, which may reflect a read error. The chain is built from TRBV6-8 and TRBJ2-1; no definite D call. The CDR3 is 13 amino acids. Germline CDR1 is MNHGY and CDR2 is SAAAGT. CDR3 sequence reads: CASSDSPFNEQFF. As DNA, the CDR3 is TGTGCCAGCAGTGACTCCCCCTTCAATGAGCAGTTCTTC.

This clone was counted at least ten times. This rearrangement joins TRBV6-8 to TRBJ1-6; 8 bases are shared with TRBD1. The junction had 2 bases not matched to a gene; V was cut back by 5 bases and J by 5 bases. CDR1 MNHGY and CDR2 SAAAGT come from the germline V gene. This CDR3 spans 14 amino acids. DNA for the CDR3: TGTGCCAGCAGTGAGGACAGGGATAATTCACCCCTCCACTTT. Translated, it gives CASSEDRDNSPLHF.

Only a few counts were recorded for this clone. J is TRBJ2-3 and V is TRBV6-8, with D perhaps TRBD1 (6 bases). Looked up from germline, CDR1 is MNHGY and CDR2 is SAAAGT. The CDR3 extends over 13 amino acids. Trimming left V 7 bases short and J 4 bases short, with 12 bases between. Written as DNA, the CDR3 is TGTGCCAGCACGCAGGGACATTCAGATACGCAGTATTTT. Translating gives CASTQGHSDTQYF.

The chain carries TRBV19 and TRBJ2-4; 8 bases are shared with TRBD1. Germline assignment: CDR1 LNHDA and CDR2 SQIVND (reference sequence). Losses at the gene ends were 8 bases for V and 5 bases for J; bases not matched to a gene: 8. This CDR3 has 14 amino acids. CDR3 nucleotide sequence: TGTGCCAGTCAGGGGGCGCATGGCGAAAACATTCAGTACTTC. It specifies CASQGAHGENIQYF.

This clone was recorded at least ten times. V usage is TRBV28 and J usage is TRBJ1-5; 8 positions match TRBD1. This CDR3 is 15 amino acids long. The V gene's germline CDR1 is MDHEN and CDR2 SYDVKM. J lost 7 bases, V lost 4 bases, and 9 bases had no gene match. The CDR3 is CASSSPDREGQPQHF. The DNA for the CDR3 is TGTGCCAGCAGTTCCCCGGACAGGGAAGGCCAGCCCCAGCATTTT.

This chain joins TRBV30 and TRBJ2-7; 9 nucleotides match TRBD2. CDR1 and CDR2 from the germline V gene are GTSNPN and SVGIG (reference sequence). V was pared by 5 bases and J by 6 bases, with 5 bases of the junction left unmatched. This CDR3 has 12 amino acids. CDR3 residues: CAWAAGGTEQYF. DNA of the CDR3: TGTGCCTGGGCCGCGGGGGGGACCGAGCAGTACTTC.

The CDR3 DNA is TGTGCCAGTAGTACGATTCAGACACCCAACTATGGCTACACCTTC. Protein sequence: CASSTIQTPNYGYTF. The chain employs TRBV19 and TRBJ1-2; D remains ambiguous. Trimming removed 4 bases from V and 2 bases from J, with 14 bases in between. The CDR3 has 15 amino acids. In germline, CDR1 is LNHDA, CDR2 SQIVND (reference sequence).

CDR3: CASSWDPEGDTQYF. As DNA, the CDR3 is TGTGCCAGCTCATGGGACCCAGAGGGAGATACGCAGTATTTT. This sequence joins TRBV18 and TRBJ2-3; D may correspond to TRBD1 or TRBD2 (5 bases each). With 5 bases removed from V and 5 bases from J, the gap between germline ends came to 14 bases. The germline gives CDR1 KGHSH, CDR2 LQKENI. The CDR3 sequence is 14 residues long.

The chain uses TRBV4-1 and TRBJ1-4; D call uncertain. V gave up 4 bases and J gave up 2 bases, with 14 bases separating them. Germline values: CDR1 MGHRA, CDR2 YSYEKL. The CDR3 covers 16 residues. The CDR3 sequence is CASSPMGAATNEKLFF. The CDR3 nucleotides read TGCGCCAGCAGCCCCATGGGTGCGGCGACTAATGAAAAACTGTTTTTT.

The chain employs TRBV29-1 and TRBJ1-1, with 7 bases aligning to TRBD1. This CDR3 contains 13 residues. The V and J ends lost 6 bases and 1 base, in that order; junction bases with no gene match: 5. Germline CDR1 and CDR2: SQVTM and ANQGSEA. For the CDR3, the DNA is TGCAGCGTGGCGACAGGGTGGAACACTGAAGCTTTCTTT. Translation: CSVATGWNTEAFF.

V is TRBV1 and J is TRBJ1-6. TRBV1 is a known pseudogene. The CDR3 spans 15 residues. The CDR3 bases are TGCACCAGCAGCCCCGCGGGAGGGGATAATTCACCCCTCCACTTT. Translating gives CTSSPAGGDNSPLHF.

The chain employs TRBV19 and TRBJ1-2; 10 nucleotides line up with TRBD1. Trimming cost V 5 bases and J 7 bases; bases outside gene matches: 10. The CDR3 is made up of 15 amino acids. Germline loops: CDR1 LNHDA, CDR2 SQIVND (reference sequence). CDR3 DNA sequence: TGTGCCAGTAGTCCGCGGTTAGACAGGGGGCTTGGCTACACCTTC. Its translation is CASSPRLDRGLGYTF.

With respect to this clone: The junction departs from the called germline gene at one end, perhaps through a read error. V and J are TRBV19 and TRBJ1-2; unclear D gene. CDR1 and CDR2 (germline): LNHDA, SQIVND (reference sequence). CDR3 length equals 14 residues. CDR3 sequence reads: CASSTPEGANGYTF. CDR3 nucleotides: TGTGCCAGTAGTACCCCGGAGGGAGCGAATGGCTACACTTTC. Full variable domain (remainder filled in from reference TRBV19 and TRBJ1-2): DGGITQSPKYLFRKEGQNVTLSCEQNLNHDAMYWYRQDPGQGLRLIYYSQIVNDFQKGDIAEGYSVSREKKESFPLTVTSAQKNPTAFYLCASSTPEGANGYTFGSGTRLTVV.

The V and J genes are TRBV11-3 and TRBJ2-5; 10 bases line up with TRBD2. The CDR3 extends over 16 amino acids. Per germline, CDR1 SGHNT and CDR2 YENEEA. V shed 5 bases, J shed 4 bases, and the junction held 10 bases outside the gene matches. The CDR3 DNA reads TGTGCCAGCAGCCCCCGGACTAGCGGCCGTGTAGAGACCCAGTACTTC. This codes for CASSPRTSGRVETQYF.

This clone was recorded a few times. This rearrangement joins TRBV7-6 to TRBJ2-7; D is perhaps TRBD1 or TRBD2 (5 bases each). Per germline, CDR1 SGHVS and CDR2 FNYEAQ. Between the trimmed V and J ends, which lost 5 bases and 2 bases, there was a span of 16 bases. The CDR3 has 15 residues. The CDR3 DNA reads as TGTGCCAGCAGCCCCCCTCCAGGGACCACCTACGAGCAGTACTTC. As protein: CASSPPPGTTYEQYF.